This T cell receptor beta chain was sequenced during a study of cytomegalovirus exposure and HLA in healthy donors. At sampling all donors were nominally healthy, likely with unrecorded immune exposures. Study results and caveats: Through in vitro validation, three CMV-associated chains were shown to be specific for CMV antigens. In a later analysis, V- and J-gene trimming of beta chains associated with a DCLRE1C missense variant, replicated independently. The study put 150 or so TCR beta chains on its list as cytomegalovirus-associated.

The PCR made use of 60 Vbeta and 13 Jbeta primers. Clones were read by immunoSEQ multiplex PCR, and TCRdb kept only the in-frame ones, dropping some. The sample includes about 160,000 clones, about 80% of them seen just once. Remarks on this clone: What it recognizes is unknown. Different DNA sequences within this sample yield the same CDR3.

Sequencing was done on a sample of PBMCs. This TCR was recovered from a man aged 30 to 39 in good health and CMV-seronegative.

Here the CDR3 reads CASSLLAGGTDTQYF. Here the CDR3 DNA reads TGTGCCAGCAGCTTACTAGCGGGGGGCACAGATACGCAGTATTTT. The chain uses TRBV7-3 and TRBJ2-3, with TRBD2 matching over 10 bases. The trim removed 2 bases at V and 1 base at J, leaving 0 bases unmatched. The CDR3 is 15 amino acids. The germline gives CDR1 SGHTA, CDR2 FQGTGA.